The rows below give T cell receptor beta chains drawn from one sample of a study of shared clonotypes between healthy human individuals. Sequencing was performed with immunoSEQ multiplex PCR; in TCRdb, only in-frame clones are kept and a portion is missing. The sample records about 1 million clones, around 76% being singletons. The sequenced sample consisted of memory CD4+ T cells sorted from blood. Receptors were obtained from a man between 18 and 35 years old in good health. The CDR3 runs from the conserved cysteine through the conserved F or W. The D gene is left open where the match is weak. Clone size is not always given. Where it is, it says once, few, many or a class for expanded clones.

abundance	d_gene	j_gene	v_gene	CDR3nt	CDR3aa
.	TRBD1	TRBJ1-2	TRBV7-9	TGTGCCAGCAGCTCGGCGGGACAGGTATATGGCTACACCTTC	CASSSAGQVYGYTF
.	.	TRBJ1-6	TRBV7-8	TGTGCCAGCAGCTTAGCCGGGGGTGGTAATTCACCCCTCCACTTT	CASSLAGGGNSPLHF
few	TRBD1	TRBJ1-5	TRBV4-3	TGCGCCAGCAGCCAAGACCCCCAGGGGGGTCAGCCCCAGCATTTT	CASSQDPQGGQPQHF
.	.	TRBJ1-1	TRBV10-3	TGTGCCATCAGCGAAGAAAGGGGGACTGAAGCTTTCTTT	CAISEERGTEAFF
.	TRBD2	TRBJ2-5	TRBV5-6	TGTGCCAGCAGCGTTACCGGGACTAGCGGGTACCAAGAGACCCAGTACTTC	CASSVTGTSGYQETQYF
few	.	TRBJ2-5	TRBV18	TGTGCCAGCTCACCGCCCCTCTCACGGGAGCCAGAGACCCAGTACTTC	CASSPPLSREPETQYF
.	TRBD1	TRBJ2-6	TRBV19	TGTGCCAGTAGCTCGGGACAGGGGGGATCCGGGGCCAACGTCCTGACTTTC	CASSSGQGGSGANVLTF
few	.	TRBJ1-1	TRBV9	TGTGCCAGCAGCGTAGGAGTCTCCGGAGAGAGCACTGAAGCTTTCTTT	CASSVGVSGESTEAFF
few	.	TRBJ1-5	TRBV2	TGTGCCAGCAGGGCAATGTACAGCTCTAATCAGCCCCAGCATTTT	CASRAMYSSNQPQHF
few	.	TRBJ2-5	TRBV6-6	TGTGCCAGCACCCACCCAGGGGATCGACGGGCGGGGACCCAGTACTTC	CASTHPGDRRAGTQYF
many	.	TRBJ2-3	TRBV30	TGTGCCTTCACCAGGGGTTTTGGCACAGATACGCAGTATTTT	CAFTRGFGTDTQYF
.	TRBD2	TRBJ2-1	TRBV5-6	TGTGCCAGCAGCTTAATAGCGGGGACCTCCTACAATGAGCAGTTCTTC	CASSLIAGTSYNEQFF
.	TRBD1	TRBJ1-5	TRBV19	TGTGCCAGCGGGGAGGGGGCTTTGGGCAATCAGCCCCAGCATTTT	CASGEGALGNQPQHF
.	.	TRBJ1-6	TRBV7-9	TGTGCCAGCAGCTTAGAGGGGATGACCTATAATTCACCCCTCCACTTT	CASSLEGMTYNSPLHF
once	.	TRBJ2-7	TRBV2	TGTGCCAGCCATGGGGGGTTCGAGCAGTACTTC	CASHGGFEQYF
many	TRBD1	TRBJ1-1	TRBV5-1	TGCGCCAGCAGCTTGGAATCACCGGGACAGCCGAACACTGAAGCTTTCTTT	CASSLESPGQPNTEAFF
.	.	TRBJ1-5	TRBV18	TGTGCCAGCTCACTATCTACCGGTGATAGCAATCAGCCCCAGCATTTT	CASSLSTGDSNQPQHF
.	.	TRBJ1-4	TRBV5-1	TGCGCCAGCAGCCGGACGGGTACTAATGAAAAACTGTTTTTT	CASSRTGTNEKLFF
.	TRBD2	TRBJ2-1	TRBV28	TGTGCCAGCGGGACTAGCGGGACTCATGAGCAGTTCTTC	CASGTSGTHEQFF
many	TRBD2	TRBJ2-7	TRBV7-8	TGTGCCAGCAGCCCGTCCGCGACTAGCGGGGGGAGCTCCTACGAGCAGTACTTC	CASSPSATSGGSSYEQYF
.	.	TRBJ1-1	TRBV13	TGTGCCAGCAGCATAGGCTATATCTGGCAGGAAAACACTGAAGCTTTCTTT	CASSIGYIWQENTEAFF
.	TRBD1	TRBJ1-1	TRBV7-2	TGTGCCAGCAGGGACAGGGAGGGGAAGACTGAAGCTTTCTTT	CASRDREGKTEAFF
.	.	TRBJ2-1	TRBV7-6	TGTGCCAGCAGCACAGCAGGGCAAACCTACAATGAGCAGTTCTTC	CASSTAGQTYNEQFF
.	.	TRBJ2-5	TRBV10-2	TGCGCCAGCAGCCCTCCAGGGACTCACAGAAAAGAGACCCAGTACTTC	CASSPPGTHRKETQYF
.	.	TRBJ1-4	TRBV28	TGTGCCAGCAGTTCGTCAGGGAGGGGAGCTAATGAAAAACTGTTTTTT	CASSSSGRGANEKLFF
.	TRBD1	TRBJ1-5	TRBV9	TGTGCCAGCAGCGGACAGGGGGCAGATCAGCCCCAGCATTTT	CASSGQGADQPQHF
.	.	TRBJ2-6	TRBV19	TGTGCCAGTAGGTTATCCGTTGACAGGAGTACGGCCAACGTCCTGACTTTC	CASRLSVDRSTANVLTF
.	TRBD2	TRBJ2-3	TRBV7-9	TGTGCCAGCAGCAGCGGGACTAGCTTTTTCGTAACAGATACGCAGTATTTT	CASSSGTSFFVTDTQYF
.	.	TRBJ1-6	TRBV5-1	TGCGCCAGCAGCTTGACAGTCGTCCATTCACCCCTCCACTTT	CASSLTVVHSPLHF
.	.	TRBJ1-5	TRBV28	TGTGCCAGCAGCAAACCCTTAAGACCCCAGCATTTT	CASSKPLRPQHF
.	.	TRBJ1-1	TRBV13	TGTGCCAGCAGCTTAGGGCACACGAACACTGAAGCTTTCTTT	CASSLGHTNTEAFF
.	.	TRBJ2-7	TRBV7-9	TGTGCCAGCAGCGAAGTAGGGGCCACCTATTACGAGCAGTACTTC	CASSEVGATYYEQYF
.	TRBD2	TRBJ2-7	TRBV30	TGTGCCTGGCCGCCTGGGGGGGGGTTTTACGAGCAGTACTTC	CAWPPGGGFYEQYF
few	.	TRBJ1-2	TRBV7-2	TGTGCCAGCAGCCCTCTAAACTATGGCTACACCTTC	CASSPLNYGYTF
.	TRBD1	TRBJ1-6	TRBV7-2	TGTGCCAGCAGCTCTCGGACAGGGAATCATTCACCCCTCCACTTT	CASSSRTGNHSPLHF
.	.	TRBJ1-4	TRBV5-1	TGCGCCAGCAGCCCCGGGCAGGGCCGTGAAAAACTGTTTTTT	CASSPGQGREKLFF
once	.	TRBJ1-6	TRBV6-1	TGTGCCAGCAGTGAACAGGACTATCTGAATTCACCCCTCCACTTT	CASSEQDYLNSPLHF